One and the same sample provided the 26 T cell receptor beta chains below, sequenced in a study of blood T cell repertoires in COVID-19. Using immunoSEQ multiplex PCR, the repertoire was profiled, and TCRdb retains in-frame clones only, with some absent. Among approximately 190,000 clones listed, roughly four fifths were seen once. Sequencing input: peripheral blood. These receptors originate from a woman aged 40 to 50 with acute or convalescent COVID-19.

The gene calls are TRBV28 and TRBJ2-3; possibly TRBD2 for D (6 bases). Germline assignment: CDR1 MDHEN and CDR2 SYDVKM. The CDR3 is 13 amino acids. Trimming took 5 bases from V and 8 from J, leaving 14 bases between them. The DNA for the CDR3 is TGTGCCAGCAGTCGCCCGGGACTCTCTACGCAGTATTTT. Translated: CASSRPGLSTQYF.

This sequence joins TRBV30 and TRBJ1-2, with D hard to call. The CDR3 runs 13 residues. Trimming took 2 bases from V and 5 from J, leaving 12 bases between them. The germline V gene encodes CDR1 GTSNPN and CDR2 SVGIG (reference sequence). The DNA of the CDR3 is TGTGCCTGGAGTCCGCAGGCTTTATATGGCTACACCTTC. Translation: CAWSPQALYGYTF.

The V gene is TRBV7-6, the J gene TRBJ2-7; the match to TRBD1 covers 8 bases. V was clipped by 1 base and J by 0 bases; unmatched bases: 8. Germline V gene sequence: CDR1 SGHVS, CDR2 FNYEAQ. CDR3 length: 17 amino acids. The CDR3 reads CASSLVPGQGNSYEQYF. The CDR3 bases are TGTGCCAGCAGCTTAGTTCCCGGACAGGGTAACTCCTACGAGCAGTACTTC.

The V and J genes are TRBV27 and TRBJ2-3; 11 positions agree with TRBD2. This CDR3 has 17 amino acids. Looked up from germline, CDR1 is MNHEY and CDR2 is SMNVEV (reference sequence). Germline trimming cut 5 bases from V and 1 base from J; bases unmatched to any gene: 8. The CDR3 region has the DNA TGTGCCAGCAGTCTGATTCCGGGACTAGCGGGCACAGATACGCAGTATTTT. Its protein is CASSLIPGLAGTDTQYF.

V gene TRBV10-2 combines with J gene TRBJ1-4; 8 positions agree with TRBD1. Germline-derived CDR1 and CDR2 are WSHSY and SAAADI. The CDR3 runs to 17 residues. V trimming: 2 bases; J trimming: 0 bases; junction bases outside the gene matches: 5. The chain's CDR3 is CASSEGQGVATNEKLFF. The CDR3 bases are TGCGCCAGCAGTGAGGGACAGGGAGTAGCAACTAATGAAAAACTGTTTTTT.

The chain recombines TRBV2 with TRBJ2-4, with 13 bases fitting TRBD2. The CDR3 has 16 residues. The V segment lost 6 bases and the J segment 0 bases; nucleotides outside the gene matches: 2. In germline, CDR1 is SNHLY, CDR2 FYNNEI. CDR3 residues: CASSRLAGGAKNIQYF. The DNA for the CDR3 is TGTGCCAGCAGCCGACTAGCGGGGGGAGCCAAAAACATTCAGTACTTC. Complete variable domain (other parts from reference TRBV2 and TRBJ2-4): EPEVTQTPSHQVTQMGQEVILRCVPISNHLYFYWYRQILGQKVEFLVSFYNNEISEKSEIFDDQFSVERPDGSNFTLKIRSTKLEDSAMYFCASSRLAGGAKNIQYFGAGTRLSVL.

V gene TRBV18 combines with J gene TRBJ1-1, with D perhaps TRBD1 (5 bases). The CDR3 spans 15 residues. Trimming removed 4 bases from V and 4 bases from J, with 16 bases in between. CDR1 is KGHSH, CDR2 LQKENI, per germline. In nucleotides, the CDR3 is TGTGCCAGCTCACTCCGGTGGGGGGAGGGCACTGAAGCTTTCTTT. Protein: CASSLRWGEGTEAFF.

The CDR3 DNA follows: TGTGCCAGCAGCTTATCGGGGGGGCTCGACACCGGGGAGCTGTTTTTT. This translates into CASSLSGGLDTGELFF. This chain links TRBV7-3 with TRBJ2-2; 8 bases are shared with TRBD2. CDR1 and CDR2 from the germline V gene are SGHTA and FQGTGA. The CDR3 sequence is 16 residues long. Unmatched junction bases numbered 5, after V lost 2 bases and J lost 3 bases.

The V and J genes are TRBV2 and TRBJ2-3, with TRBD2 matching 9 bases. The V gene's germline CDR1 is SNHLY and CDR2 FYNNEI. The CDR3 loop spans 12 amino acids. The chain's CDR3 is CAAGGSTDTQYF. CDR3 sequence (DNA): TGTGCTGCGGGAGGGAGCACAGATACGCAGTATTTT.

The chain joins TRBV7-3 to TRBJ2-2, with 9 bases identical to TRBD1. The CDR3 length is 15 residues. Germline trimming cut 4 bases from V and 5 bases from J; bases unmatched to any gene: 5. The V gene's germline CDR1 is SGHTA and CDR2 FQGTGA. The CDR3 sequence is CASSWGQGGTGELFF. CDR3 bases: TGTGCCAGCAGCTGGGGACAGGGAGGGACCGGGGAGCTGTTTTTT.

The V gene is TRBV4-2, the J gene TRBJ2-2, with D possibly matching TRBD2 (5 bases). The CDR3 sequence is 16 residues long. The germline V and J ends were trimmed by 0 bases and 6 bases, with 14 bases remaining between them. Looked up from germline, CDR1 is LGHNA and CDR2 is YNFKEQ. The DNA of the CDR3 is TGTGCCAGCAGCCAAGACGGACTGGCGGTTCCCGGGGAGCTGTTTTTT. Its protein product is CASSQDGLAVPGELFF.

The CDR3 region is CASRPEGDTQYF. CDR3 DNA: TGTGCCAGCAGACCGGAGGGGGATACGCAGTATTTT. The gene calls are TRBV12-3 or TRBV12-4 and TRBJ2-3; tentative D call: TRBD2 (6 bases). V was shortened by 6 bases and J by 6 bases, with 10 bases between the two germline ends. There are 12 residues in the CDR3.

The gene calls are TRBV6-5 and TRBJ2-2, with a weak D call TRBD1 (6 bases). Trimming took off 3 bases at V and 3 bases at J, with 11 bases between the two ends. CDR3 length: 15 amino acids. CDR1 and CDR2 from the germline V gene are MNHEY and SVGAGI. CDR3 residues: CASSYNRAHTGELFF. The CDR3 DNA reads as TGTGCCAGCAGTTATAACAGGGCCCACACCGGGGAGCTGTTTTTT.

DNA for the CDR3: TGTGCCAGCCCCAATAGCAATCAGCCCCAGCATTTT. It is translated as CASPNSNQPQHF. The V call is TRBV28, the J call TRBJ1-5; D not certain. This CDR3 spans 12 amino acids. In germline, CDR1 is MDHEN, CDR2 SYDVKM. V lost 8 bases and J lost 0, with 5 bases in between. Variable domain in full (rest from reference TRBV28 and TRBJ1-5): DVKVTQSSRYLVKRTGEKVFLECVQDMDHENMFWYRQDPGLGLRLIYFSYDVKMKEKGDIPEGYSVSREKKERFSLILESASTNQTSMYLCASPNSNQPQHFGDGTRLSIL.

This rearrangement joins TRBV15 to TRBJ1-4; D uncertain. CDR3 length equals 17 residues. CDR1 is LNHNV and CDR2 is YYDKDF in the germline V gene (reference sequence). Trimming shortened V by 1 base and J by 0 bases, and 12 bases separated the two germline ends. The CDR3 sequence: CATSRAPPGATNEKLFF. Here the CDR3 DNA reads TGTGCCACCAGCAGAGCCCCGCCAGGTGCAACTAATGAAAAACTGTTTTTT.

This clone was observed a single time. The chain links TRBV15 to TRBJ1-3; no reliable D call. This CDR3 contains 13 residues. Germline CDR1 LNHNV, CDR2 YYDKDF (reference sequence). V lost 5 bases and J 4 bases, leaving 9 bases between the germline ends. The CDR3 coding sequence is TGTGCCACCAGCTCCCGTCGGGGAAACACCATATATTTT. It codes for CATSSRRGNTIYF.

This chain links TRBV6-5 with TRBJ2-2; 8 bases line up with TRBD1. The CDR3 sequence is 15 residues long. The V and J ends lost 7 bases and 4 bases, in that order; junction bases with no gene match: 8. CDR1 and CDR2 (germline): MNHEY, SVGAGI. CDR3 loop: CASTRDRPSTGELFF. CDR3 coding DNA: TGTGCCAGCACTCGGGACAGGCCGTCCACCGGGGAGCTGTTTTTT.

This clone has just one count. The V call is TRBV6-5, the J call TRBJ1-6; D remains unclear. The CDR3 extends over 15 amino acids. V gave up 6 bases and J gave up 1 base, with 10 bases separating them. The V gene's germline CDR1 is MNHEY and CDR2 SVGAGI. CDR3 residues: CASSFEESYNSPLHF. The CDR3, as DNA: TGTGCCAGCAGCTTTGAGGAGTCCTATAATTCACCCCTCCACTTT.

This clone was seen more than once but under ten times. The CDR3 bases are TGTGCCAGCAGCCCGAGGACAGGGACAGACTCTGGCTCTGGAAACACCATATATTTT. It codes for CASSPRTGTDSGSGNTIYF. V and J are TRBV9 and TRBJ1-3; 8 nucleotides agree with TRBD1. Trimming removed 4 bases from V and 0 bases from J; junction bases left unmatched: 15. Germline CDR1 is SGDLS and CDR2 is YYNGEE. This CDR3 comprises 19 residues.

This chain links TRBV5-1 with TRBJ1-1; D gene ambiguous. The CDR3 covers 14 residues. V lost 4 bases to trimming and J lost 0 bases, with 10 bases between them. CDR1 is SGHRS, CDR2 YFSETQ, per germline. This CDR3 reads CASSGRTMNTEAFF. In DNA form, the CDR3 reads TGCGCCAGCAGCGGCAGAACCATGAACACTGAAGCTTTCTTT.

This chain joins TRBV5-1 and TRBJ2-1; D perhaps matches TRBD2 (6 bases). Germline V gene lookup returns CDR1 SGHRS and CDR2 YFSETQ. Trimming left V 3 bases short and J 0 bases short, with 10 bases between. This CDR3 has 15 residues. CDR3 sequence (DNA): TGCGCCAGCAGCTCGGGACTTGCCTCCTACAATGAGCAGTTCTTC. Its translation is CASSSGLASYNEQFF.

This rearrangement joins TRBV27 to TRBJ2-7; a weak D match, TRBD1 (6 bases). CDR1 is MNHEY, CDR2 SMNVEV, per germline (reference sequence). V lost 6 bases and J lost 4, with 16 bases in between. The CDR3 totals 14 residues. The CDR3 DNA is TGTGCCAGCAGAGGGGCCGGCAGGGGATACGAGCAGTACTTC. This codes for CASRGAGRGYEQYF.

The V call is TRBV30, the J call TRBJ1-2; D unresolved. V gave up 7 bases and J gave up 2 bases, with 14 bases separating them. Germline CDR1 GTSNPN, CDR2 SVGIG (reference sequence). This CDR3 is 13 amino acids long. As DNA, the CDR3 is TGTGCCTACAACCCAGGTGACAACTATGGCTACACCTTC. Amino acid sequence: CAYNPGDNYGYTF.

CDR3 residues: CASSWQFGAGTEEQFF. CDR3 coding DNA: TGCGCCAGCAGCTGGCAGTTTGGAGCGGGGACGGAGGAGCAGTTCTTC. This chain links TRBV5-1 with TRBJ2-1, with 7 positions matching TRBD2. Germline V gene data show CDR1 as SGHRS and CDR2 as YFSETQ. Losses at the gene ends were 3 bases for V and 10 bases for J; bases not matched to a gene: 16. The CDR3 extends over 16 amino acids.

The table lists this clone with a count of one. The V call is TRBV24-1, the J call TRBJ2-5; a possible D gene is TRBD1 (6 bases). CDR1 is KGHDR, CDR2 SFDVKD, per germline. V lost 9 bases and J lost 0, with 10 bases in between. The CDR3 is 13 amino acids. The CDR3 nucleotides read TGTGCCACCTCGGACAGTGACCAAGAGACCCAGTACTTC. It is translated as CATSDSDQETQYF.

The V call is TRBV28, the J call TRBJ2-7, with 7 positions matching TRBD2. There are 13 residues in the CDR3. Per germline, CDR1 MDHEN and CDR2 SYDVKM. The junction had 3 bases not matched to a gene; V was cut back by 5 bases and J by 2 bases. CDR3 DNA sequence: TGTGCCAGCAGTCTACGGGGGGCCTACGAGCAGTACTTC. It translates to CASSLRGAYEQYF.